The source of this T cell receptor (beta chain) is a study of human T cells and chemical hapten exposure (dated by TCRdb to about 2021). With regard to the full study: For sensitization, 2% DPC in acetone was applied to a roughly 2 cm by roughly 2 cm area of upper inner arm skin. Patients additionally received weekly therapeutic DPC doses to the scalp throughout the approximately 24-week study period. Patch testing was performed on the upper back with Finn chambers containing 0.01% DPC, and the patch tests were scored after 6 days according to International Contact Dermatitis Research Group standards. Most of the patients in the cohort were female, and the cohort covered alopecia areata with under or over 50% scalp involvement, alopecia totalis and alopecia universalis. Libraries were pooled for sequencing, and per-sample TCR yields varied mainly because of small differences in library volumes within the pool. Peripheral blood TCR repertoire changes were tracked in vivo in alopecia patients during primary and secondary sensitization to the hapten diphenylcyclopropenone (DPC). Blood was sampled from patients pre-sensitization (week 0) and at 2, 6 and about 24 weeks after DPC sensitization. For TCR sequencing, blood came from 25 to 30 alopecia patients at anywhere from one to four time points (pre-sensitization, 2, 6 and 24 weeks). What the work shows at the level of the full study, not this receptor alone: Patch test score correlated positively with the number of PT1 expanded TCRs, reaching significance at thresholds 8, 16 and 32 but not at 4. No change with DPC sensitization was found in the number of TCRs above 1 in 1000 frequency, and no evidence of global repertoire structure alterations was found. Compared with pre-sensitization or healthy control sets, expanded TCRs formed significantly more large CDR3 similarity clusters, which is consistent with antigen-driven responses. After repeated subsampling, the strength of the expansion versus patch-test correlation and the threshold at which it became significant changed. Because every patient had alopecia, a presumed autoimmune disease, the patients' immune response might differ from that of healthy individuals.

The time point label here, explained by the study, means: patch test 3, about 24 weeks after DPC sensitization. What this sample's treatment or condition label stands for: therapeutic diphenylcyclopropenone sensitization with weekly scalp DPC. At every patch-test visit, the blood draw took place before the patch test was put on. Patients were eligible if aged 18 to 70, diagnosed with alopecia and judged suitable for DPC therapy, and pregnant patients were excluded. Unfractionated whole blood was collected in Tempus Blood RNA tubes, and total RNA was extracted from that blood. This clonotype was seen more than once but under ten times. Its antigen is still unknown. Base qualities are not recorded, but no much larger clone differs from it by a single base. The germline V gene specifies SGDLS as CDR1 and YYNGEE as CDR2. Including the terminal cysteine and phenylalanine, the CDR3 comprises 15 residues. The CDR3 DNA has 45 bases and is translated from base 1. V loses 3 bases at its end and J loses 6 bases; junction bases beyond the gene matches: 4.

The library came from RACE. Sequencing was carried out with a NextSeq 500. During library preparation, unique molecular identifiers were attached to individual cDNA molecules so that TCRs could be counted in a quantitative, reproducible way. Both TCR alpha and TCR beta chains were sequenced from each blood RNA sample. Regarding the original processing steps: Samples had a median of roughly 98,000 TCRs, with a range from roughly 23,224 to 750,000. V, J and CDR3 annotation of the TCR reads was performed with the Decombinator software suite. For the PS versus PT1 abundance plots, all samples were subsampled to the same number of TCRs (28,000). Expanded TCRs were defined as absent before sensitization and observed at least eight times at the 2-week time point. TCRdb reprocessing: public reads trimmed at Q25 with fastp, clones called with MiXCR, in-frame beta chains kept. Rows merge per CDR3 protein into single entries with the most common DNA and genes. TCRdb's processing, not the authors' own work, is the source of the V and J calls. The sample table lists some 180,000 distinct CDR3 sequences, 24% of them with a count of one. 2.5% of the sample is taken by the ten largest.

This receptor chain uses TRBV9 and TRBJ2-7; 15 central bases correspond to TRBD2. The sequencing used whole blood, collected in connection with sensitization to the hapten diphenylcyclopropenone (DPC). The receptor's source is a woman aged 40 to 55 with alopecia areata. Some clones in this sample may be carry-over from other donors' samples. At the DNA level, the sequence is TGTGCCAGCAGCGAGGGACTAGCGGGAGGAGGCGAGCAGTACTTC. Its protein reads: CASSEGLAGGGEQYF. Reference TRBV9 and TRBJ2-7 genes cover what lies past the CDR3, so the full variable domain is DSGVTQTPKHLITATGQRVTLRCSPRSGDLSVYWYQQSLDQGLQFLIQYYNGEERAKGNILERFSAQQFPDLHSELNLSSLELGDSALYFCASSEGLAGGGEQYFGPGTRLTVT.